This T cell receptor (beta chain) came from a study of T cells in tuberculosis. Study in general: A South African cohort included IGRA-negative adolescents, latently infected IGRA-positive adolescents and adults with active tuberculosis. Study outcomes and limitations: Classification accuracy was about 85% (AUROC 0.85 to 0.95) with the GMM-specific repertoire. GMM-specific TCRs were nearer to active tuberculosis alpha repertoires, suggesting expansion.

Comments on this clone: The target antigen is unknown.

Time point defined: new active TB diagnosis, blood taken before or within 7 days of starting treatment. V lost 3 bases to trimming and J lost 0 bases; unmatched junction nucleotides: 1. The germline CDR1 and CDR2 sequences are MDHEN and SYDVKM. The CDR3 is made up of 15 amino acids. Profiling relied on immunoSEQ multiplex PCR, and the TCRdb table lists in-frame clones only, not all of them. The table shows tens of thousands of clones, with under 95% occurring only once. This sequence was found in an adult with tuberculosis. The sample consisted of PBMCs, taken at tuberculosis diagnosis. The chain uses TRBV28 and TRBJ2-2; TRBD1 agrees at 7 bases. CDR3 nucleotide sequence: TGTGCCAGCAGTTTCGGGACAGCGAACACCGGGGAGCTGTTTTTT. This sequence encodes CASSFGTANTGELFF. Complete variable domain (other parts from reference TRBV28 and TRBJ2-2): DVKVTQSSRYLVKRTGEKVFLECVQDMDHENMFWYRQDPGLGLRLIYFSYDVKMKEKGDIPEGYSVSREKKERFSLILESASTNQTSMYLCASSFGTANTGELFFGEGSRLTVL.